A single sample gave rise to the 27 T cell receptor beta chains below, sequenced in a study of blood T cell repertoires in COVID-19. Generated by immunoSEQ multiplex PCR, the TCRdb table keeps only in-frame clones and is missing some. The data contain roughly 670,000 clones, about 90% of them seen just once; the ten biggest clones take up 0.2% to 0.3%. Material: peripheral blood. Every receptor here comes from a woman younger than 35 with acute or convalescent COVID-19.

CDR3 in DNA: TGTGCCAGCAGCCCCCCGACAGGGGACTCTGGAAACACCATATATTTT. Translated, it gives CASSPPTGDSGNTIYF. This chain joins TRBV9 and TRBJ1-3; 8 bases map to TRBD1. The CDR3 is made up of 16 amino acids. The J segment lost 0 bases and the V segment lost 4 bases, leaving 6 bases of the junction unmatched. Germline loops: CDR1 SGDLS, CDR2 YYNGEE.

The gene calls are TRBV5-1 and TRBJ2-1; D gene unclear. This CDR3 contains 15 residues. Trimming shortened V by 0 bases and J by 7 bases, and 14 bases separated the two germline ends. Per the germline V gene, CDR1 is SGHRS and CDR2 is YFSETQ. The CDR3 reads CASSLDPAVGNEQFF. For the CDR3, the DNA is TGCGCCAGCAGCTTGGACCCCGCGGTGGGTAATGAGCAGTTCTTC.

This clone appeared once. The rearrangement uses TRBV6-2 or TRBV6-3 and TRBJ2-3; tentatively, D is TRBD2 (5 bases). The germline CDR1 and CDR2 sequences are MNHEY and SVGEGT. V was cut by 2 bases and J by 0 bases, with 6 bases left in between. The CDR3 is made up of 14 amino acids. The CDR3 DNA reads as TGTGCCAGCAGTTACGGGAGAAGCACAGATACGCAGTATTTT. Translation: CASSYGRSTDTQYF.

V is TRBV5-1 and J is TRBJ2-6, with TRBD1 identical over 7 bases. CDR3 length equals 18 residues. Germline assignment: CDR1 SGHRS and CDR2 YFSETQ. J lost 1 base, V lost 4 bases, and 11 bases had no gene match. The CDR3 coding sequence is TGCGCCAGCAGCCCAGGACAGGCTGGGAGATCTGGGGCCAACGTCCTGACTTTC. Translated: CASSPGQAGRSGANVLTF. The variable domain in full, completed from reference TRBV5-1 and TRBJ2-6, reads KAGVTQTPRYLIKTRGQQVTLSCSPISGHRSVSWYQQTPGQGLQFLFEYFSETQRNKGNFPGRFSGRQFSNSRSEMNVSTLELGDSALYLCASSPGQAGRSGANVLTFGAGSRLTVL.

V usage is TRBV15 and J usage is TRBJ1-5, with TRBD1 identical over 7 bases. CDR3 size: 16 residues. Germline CDR1 reads LNHNV; CDR2 reads YYDKDF (reference sequence). Germline trimming cut 1 base from V and 0 bases from J; bases unmatched to any gene: 3. CDR3 nucleotide sequence: TGTGCCACCAGCAGAGTCAAGGGGGCTAGCAATCAGCCCCAGCATTTT. Amino acid sequence: CATSRVKGASNQPQHF.

V gene TRBV12-5 combines with J gene TRBJ2-3; 12 positions match TRBD1. This CDR3 has 20 amino acids. CDR1 LGHNT and CDR2 FRNRAP come from the germline V gene. V was clipped by 6 bases and J by 1 base; unmatched bases: 17. CDR3 in amino acids: CASGQPGQGAGDYGTDTQYF. The CDR3 DNA reads as TGTGCTAGTGGCCAGCCGGGACAGGGGGCAGGGGACTATGGCACAGATACGCAGTATTTT.

The gene calls are TRBV28 and TRBJ2-4, with D unresolved. The CDR3 loop spans 16 amino acids. Germline CDR1 reads MDHEN; CDR2 reads SYDVKM. V was pared by 2 bases and J by 0 bases, with 11 bases between. CDR3 sequence reads: CASSLGGLGAKNIQYF. In DNA, the CDR3 is TGTGCCAGCAGTTTAGGTGGTCTAGGAGCCAAAAACATTCAGTACTTC.

The chain couples TRBV6-5 to TRBJ2-5; D not certain. The CDR3 is made up of 12 amino acids. V lost 5 bases and J 2 bases, leaving 6 bases between the germline ends. Germline values: CDR1 MNHEY, CDR2 SVGAGI. The CDR3: CASSLEQETQYF. Written as DNA, the CDR3 is TGTGCCAGCAGTCTGGAGCAAGAGACCCAGTACTTC.

V is TRBV9 and J is TRBJ1-1, with 8 bases aligning to TRBD1. CDR3 length equals 16 residues. CDR1 is SGDLS, CDR2 YYNGEE, per germline. J was trimmed by 5 bases and V by 2 bases; bases with no gene match: 11. The CDR3, as DNA: TGTGCCAGCAGCGTTTCCTCCCAGGGGGCCCGAACTGAAGCTTTCTTT. Protein product: CASSVSSQGARTEAFF. Based on the CDR3 plus reference TRBV9 and TRBJ1-1, the full variable domain is DSGVTQTPKHLITATGQRVTLRCSPRSGDLSVYWYQQSLDQGLQFLIQYYNGEERAKGNILERFSAQQFPDLHSELNLSSLELGDSALYFCASSVSSQGARTEAFFGQGTRLTVV.

The chain couples TRBV4-3 to TRBJ1-3, with D possibly TRBD1 on 6 matching bases. Germline CDR1 is LGHNA and CDR2 is YSLEER. Trimming pared 3 bases from V and 4 bases from J, leaving 16 bases between. The CDR3 runs to 16 residues. CDR3 coding DNA: TGCGCCAGCAGCCAGGATGTTACAGGGAAAGGAAACACCATATATTTT. It translates to CASSQDVTGKGNTIYF.

This chain uses TRBV2 with TRBJ1-5; D is unresolved. CDR1 SNHLY and CDR2 FYNNEI come from the germline V gene. V was trimmed by 3 bases and J by 9 bases, leaving 12 bases between them. The CDR3 spans 13 residues. For the CDR3, the DNA is TGTGCCAGCAGTGACAGTCACCAATGGCCCCAGCATTTT. It is translated as CASSDSHQWPQHF.

The DNA of the CDR3 is TGCGCCAGCAGCGGGGAGACAGGGGGCCATTATAACTATGGCTACACCTTC. It is translated as CASSGETGGHYNYGYTF. This sequence joins TRBV5-1 and TRBJ1-2; 10 bases fit TRBD1. CDR1 and CDR2 (germline): SGHRS, YFSETQ. V dropped 4 bases and J dropped 1; count of bases not matched to a gene: 10. The CDR3 is 17 amino acids. Variable domain in full (rest from reference TRBV5-1 and TRBJ1-2): KAGVTQTPRYLIKTRGQQVTLSCSPISGHRSVSWYQQTPGQGLQFLFEYFSETQRNKGNFPGRFSGRQFSNSRSEMNVSTLELGDSALYLCASSGETGGHYNYGYTFGSGTRLTVV.

This clone was counted once. This chain joins TRBV12-3 or TRBV12-4 and TRBJ1-2; possibly TRBD1 for D (5 bases). V lost 2 bases and J 8 bases, leaving 12 bases between the germline ends. The CDR3 is 13 residues long. CDR3 in amino acids: CASSLLGGWGYTF. Here the CDR3 DNA reads TGTGCCAGCAGTTTATTGGGGGGATGGGGCTACACCTTC.

V and J are TRBV15 and TRBJ2-5, with D possibly being TRBD1 (5 bases). Trimming shortened V by 2 bases and J by 5 bases, and 12 bases separated the two germline ends. The CDR3 runs 14 residues. Germline V gene data show CDR1 as LNHNV and CDR2 as YYDKDF (reference sequence). CDR3: CATSRLWGRETQYF. The CDR3 DNA is TGTGCCACCAGCAGATTGTGGGGCCGGGAGACCCAGTACTTC.

This sequence joins TRBV4-1 and TRBJ2-2, with D unresolved. The CDR3 is 12 amino acids. V was pared by 8 bases and J by 6 bases, with 10 bases between. Germline values: CDR1 MGHRA, CDR2 YSYEKL. For the CDR3, the DNA is TGCGCCAGCGAAGCCTCCTCCGGGGAGCTGTTTTTT. Residues: CASEASSGELFF.

This sequence joins TRBV4-1 and TRBJ1-2; 8 nucleotides align to TRBD1. The CDR3 covers 16 residues. From germline, CDR1 is MGHRA and CDR2 YSYEKL. Losses at the gene ends were 0 bases for V and 4 bases for J; bases not matched to a gene: 7. The CDR3: CASSQEGGRGLYGYTF. CDR3 bases: TGCGCCAGCAGCCAAGAGGGAGGCAGGGGGCTCTATGGCTACACCTTC.

The V call is TRBV6-5, the J call TRBJ1-2; the match to TRBD1 covers 8 bases. The V gene end was trimmed by 7 bases and the J gene end by 6 bases; junction bases not matched to a gene: 7. Looked up from germline, CDR1 is MNHEY and CDR2 is SVGAGI. CDR3 length equals 13 residues. In nucleotides, the CDR3 is TGTGCCAGCACTACGACAGGGGACAATGGCTACACCTTC. Translated: CASTTTGDNGYTF.

The chain combines TRBV28 with TRBJ1-6; 8 bases line up with TRBD1. CDR1 is MDHEN, CDR2 SYDVKM, per germline. V lost 6 bases to trimming and J lost 6 bases; unmatched junction nucleotides: 7. The CDR3 spans 15 residues. CDR3 in DNA: TGTGCCAGCAGCTCCCAGGGGGCGGGTAATTCACCCCTCCACTTT. Encoded protein: CASSSQGAGNSPLHF.

V gene TRBV10-3 combines with J gene TRBJ1-2; 7 nucleotides align to TRBD1. Germline V gene lookup returns CDR1 ENHRY and CDR2 SYGVKD. The CDR3 extends over 14 amino acids. Losses at the gene ends were 4 bases for V and 5 bases for J; bases not matched to a gene: 7. CDR3 nucleotide sequence: TGTGCCATCAGTGGGGACAGCCGCGATTATGGCTACACCTTC. Protein sequence: CAISGDSRDYGYTF.

This chain connects TRBV29-1 to TRBJ1-5, with D perhaps TRBD1 (5 bases). The CDR3 has 14 amino acids. Trimming left V 5 bases short and J 3 bases short, with 14 bases between. Germline V gene data show CDR1 as SQVTM and CDR2 as ANQGSEA. The DNA for the CDR3 is TGCAGCGTTCTTCAGGGAGGCTCCAATCAGCCCCAGCATTTT. Protein sequence: CSVLQGGSNQPQHF.

The chain carries TRBV5-4 and TRBJ2-7; D uncertain. The CDR3 contains 14 residues. Trimming took off 2 bases at V and 0 bases at J, with 9 bases between the two ends. Looked up from germline, CDR1 is SGHNT and CDR2 is YYREEE (reference sequence). CDR3 DNA: TGTGCCAGCAGCTTCGATACAGCCTCCTACGAGCAGTACTTC. It encodes CASSFDTASYEQYF.

This chain links TRBV7-6 with TRBJ2-1, with 9 bases aligning to TRBD1. J was trimmed by 4 bases and V by 2 bases; bases with no gene match: 9. CDR3 length: 17 amino acids. The germline V gene encodes CDR1 SGHVS and CDR2 FNYEAQ. The DNA for the CDR3 is TGTGCCAGCAGCTTACGGTTGGGACAGGGAAATTACAATGAGCAGTTCTTC. It specifies CASSLRLGQGNYNEQFF.

This chain joins TRBV6-4 and TRBJ2-2; TRBD1 matches at 7 bases. V shed 5 bases, J shed 5 bases, and the junction held 8 bases outside the gene matches. This CDR3 has 15 residues. Germline lookup yields CDR1 MRHNA and CDR2 SNTAGT. In DNA, the CDR3 is TGTGCCAGCAGTACAGGGGAAGGTTCGACCGGGGAGCTGTTTTTT. This gives the protein CASSTGEGSTGELFF.

V and J are TRBV21-1 and TRBJ1-5; whether TRBD1, the table's D call, matches the DNA was not checked. TRBV21-1 is assigned pseudogene status. The CDR3 extends over 14 amino acids. The CDR3 reads CASSKVTGNQPQHF. CDR3 bases: TGTGCCAGCAGCAAAGTCACAGGCAATCAGCCCCAGCATTTT.

There are a few counts of this clone. The chain uses TRBV5-4 and TRBJ2-1, with D possibly matching TRBD1 (6 bases). V lost 4 bases and J lost 0, with 11 bases in between. Germline CDR1 and CDR2: SGHNT and YYREEE (reference sequence). CDR3 length equals 15 residues. The CDR3 DNA is TGTGCCAGCAGCCCGACAGGTTACTCCTACAATGAGCAGTTCTTC. Protein product: CASSPTGYSYNEQFF.

This chain links TRBV14 with TRBJ1-6; D is ambiguous. The CDR3 totals 12 residues. CDR1 and CDR2 (germline): SGHDN, FVKESK. V was pared by 1 base and J by 12 bases, with 7 bases between. Here the CDR3 reads CASSQADLPLHF. CDR3 nucleotide sequence: TGTGCCAGCAGCCAAGCTGACTTACCCCTCCACTTT.

This sequence joins TRBV10-3 and TRBJ1-1; D possibly corresponds to TRBD1 (6 bases). With 6 bases removed from V and 1 base from J, the gap between germline ends came to 6 bases. Germline V gene sequence: CDR1 ENHRY, CDR2 SYGVKD. This CDR3 has 12 residues. Written as DNA, the CDR3 is TGTGCCATCAGAGGGGGGAACACTGAAGCTTTCTTT. Amino acid sequence: CAIRGGNTEAFF.